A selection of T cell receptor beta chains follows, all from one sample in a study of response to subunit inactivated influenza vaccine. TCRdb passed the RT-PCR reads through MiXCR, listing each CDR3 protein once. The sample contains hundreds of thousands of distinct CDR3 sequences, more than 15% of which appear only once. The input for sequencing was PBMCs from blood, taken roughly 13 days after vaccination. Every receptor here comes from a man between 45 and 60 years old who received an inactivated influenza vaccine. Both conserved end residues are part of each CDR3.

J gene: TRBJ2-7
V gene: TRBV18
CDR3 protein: CASSGGPDAYEQYF

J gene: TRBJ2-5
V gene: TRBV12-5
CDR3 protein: CASGEGHQETQYF

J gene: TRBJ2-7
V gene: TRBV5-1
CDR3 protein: CASSSSPETGNYEQYF

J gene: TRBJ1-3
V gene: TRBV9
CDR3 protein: CASSVTGGTGNTIYF

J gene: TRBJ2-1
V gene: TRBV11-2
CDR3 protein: CASSLFPPSYNEQFF

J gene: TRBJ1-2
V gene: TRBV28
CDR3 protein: CASRGQGATNYGYTF

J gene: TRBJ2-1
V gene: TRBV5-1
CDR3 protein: CASSVFGTGGQNEQFF

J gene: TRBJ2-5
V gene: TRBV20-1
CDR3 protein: CSAPGRDYTQVTQYF

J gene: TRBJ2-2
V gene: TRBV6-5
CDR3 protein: CASGGGTGELFF

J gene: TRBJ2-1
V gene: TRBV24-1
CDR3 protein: CATSDPSSGGGLWEQFF